One sample yielded the 7 T cell receptor beta chains listed below, sequenced in a study of shared clonotypes between healthy human individuals. Clones were read by immunoSEQ multiplex PCR, and TCRdb kept only the in-frame ones, dropping some. The sample carries a few hundred thousand clones, 65% recorded once. The sequencing sample was made of memory CD4+ T cells sorted from blood. Subset defined: CD45RA-negative fraction. The receptor source for this set is a man younger than 45 in good health.

V usage is TRBV27 and J usage is TRBJ2-1, with 8 bases fitting TRBD2. CDR3 length: 16 residues. Germline V lookup: CDR1 MNHEY, CDR2 SMNVEV (reference sequence). V was clipped by 5 bases and J by 5 bases; unmatched bases: 11. CDR3 DNA: TGTGCCAGCAGTACGCCCCGGGGGGGCGCTAACAATGAGCAGTTCTTC. Its translation is CASSTPRGGANNEQFF.

The chain links TRBV11-3 to TRBJ2-2; tentatively, D is TRBD1 or TRBD2 (6 bases each). This CDR3 region has 17 residues. With 5 bases removed from V and 0 bases from J, the gap between germline ends came to 16 bases. Germline V CDR1 and CDR2: SGHNT, YENEEA. CDR3 sequence (DNA): TGTGCCAGCAGCCGGGACACCATAGCGGCGAACACCGGGGAGCTGTTTTTT. Protein sequence: CASSRDTIAANTGELFF.

The chain uses TRBV11-2 and TRBJ2-7; TRBD2 agrees at 8 bases. The V and J ends lost 4 bases and 3 bases, in that order; junction bases with no gene match: 8. This CDR3 region has 15 residues. Germline CDR1 is SGHAT and CDR2 is FQNNGV. The chain's CDR3 is CASSSSSGSLYEQYF. The CDR3 DNA follows: TGTGCCAGCAGCTCCTCTAGCGGGTCGCTCTACGAGCAGTACTTC.

This sequence joins TRBV4-3 and TRBJ2-5, with D perhaps TRBD2 (5 bases). Germline assignment: CDR1 LGHNA and CDR2 YSLEER. The V end lost 1 base, the J end lost 2 bases, and 14 bases lay between the germline ends. This CDR3 is 16 amino acids long. CDR3 residues: CASSQGGRRSQETQYF. CDR3 sequence (DNA): TGCGCCAGCAGCCAAGGAGGGCGGAGGAGTCAAGAGACCCAGTACTTC.

This rearrangement joins TRBV28 to TRBJ1-1, with a tentative D call TRBD1 (5 bases). V lost 2 bases and J lost 0, with 7 bases in between. CDR3 size: 14 residues. The germline V gene has CDR1 MDHEN and CDR2 SYDVKM. The CDR3 here is CASSLPGLNTEAFF. The CDR3 DNA sequence: TGTGCCAGCAGTTTACCGGGGCTGAACACTGAAGCTTTCTTT.

This clone was recorded a few times. This chain joins TRBV27 and TRBJ2-1; D might be TRBD1 or TRBD2, each matching 6 bases. The CDR3 runs 13 residues. Trimming stripped 6 bases from V and 7 bases from J, with 13 bases between. The germline CDR1 and CDR2 sequences are MNHEY and SMNVEV (reference sequence). The CDR3 sequence: CASSIRGENEQFF. In DNA, the CDR3 is TGTGCCAGCAGCATTAGGGGGGAGAATGAGCAGTTCTTC.

V is TRBV9 and J is TRBJ2-1; D not certain. CDR1 SGDLS and CDR2 YYNGEE come from the germline V gene. The germline V and J ends were trimmed by 6 bases and 0 bases, with 16 bases remaining between them. The CDR3 contains 16 residues. CDR3 sequence (DNA): TGTGCCAGCACCACAAACCCTGAGGCCTCCTACAATGAGCAGTTCTTC. This translates into CASTTNPEASYNEQFF.